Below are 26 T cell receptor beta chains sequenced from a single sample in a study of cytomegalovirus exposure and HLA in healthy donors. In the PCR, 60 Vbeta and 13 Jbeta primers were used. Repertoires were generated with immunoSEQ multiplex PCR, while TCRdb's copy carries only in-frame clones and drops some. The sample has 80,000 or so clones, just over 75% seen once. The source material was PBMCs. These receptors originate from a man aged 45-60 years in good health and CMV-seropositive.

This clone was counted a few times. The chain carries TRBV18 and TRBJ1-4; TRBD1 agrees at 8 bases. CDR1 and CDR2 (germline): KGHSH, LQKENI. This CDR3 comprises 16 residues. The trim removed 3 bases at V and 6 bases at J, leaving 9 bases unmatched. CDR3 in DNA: TGTGCCAGCTCACCTTCTGCAGGGGGCGCGGATGAAAAACTGTTTTTT. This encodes CASSPSAGGADEKLFF.

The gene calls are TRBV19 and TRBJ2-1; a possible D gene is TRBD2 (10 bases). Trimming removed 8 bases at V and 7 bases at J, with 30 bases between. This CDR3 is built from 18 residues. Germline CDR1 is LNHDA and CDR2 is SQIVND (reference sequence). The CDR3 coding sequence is TGTGCCAGTTCAAGAGGGACAGGGCGGCTAGCGGGAGTGAATGAGCAGTTCTTC. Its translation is CASSRGTGRLAGVNEQFF.

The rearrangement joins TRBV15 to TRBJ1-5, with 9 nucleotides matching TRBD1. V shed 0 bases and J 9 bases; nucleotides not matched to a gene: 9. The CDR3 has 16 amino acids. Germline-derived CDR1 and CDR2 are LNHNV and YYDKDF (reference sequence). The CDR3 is CATSRETGGGLPPQHF. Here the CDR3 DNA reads TGTGCCACCAGCAGAGAGACAGGGGGTGGGTTGCCGCCCCAGCATTTT.

The CDR3 loop is CASNLDRGMNTEAFF. Written as DNA, the CDR3 is TGTGCCAGCAATTTGGACAGGGGGATGAACACTGAAGCTTTCTTT. The gene calls are TRBV6-1 and TRBJ1-1, with 10 bases matching TRBD1. Looked up from germline, CDR1 is MNHNS and CDR2 is SASEGT. The CDR3 runs 15 residues. With V trimmed by 7 bases and J by 0 bases, 5 bases remained unmatched.

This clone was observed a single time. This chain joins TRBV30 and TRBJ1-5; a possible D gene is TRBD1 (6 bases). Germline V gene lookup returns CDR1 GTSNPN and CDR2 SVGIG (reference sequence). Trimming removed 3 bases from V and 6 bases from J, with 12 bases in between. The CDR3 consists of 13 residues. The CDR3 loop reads CAWSSQGTQPQHF. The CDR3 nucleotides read TGTGCCTGGAGCTCACAGGGCACTCAGCCCCAGCATTTT.

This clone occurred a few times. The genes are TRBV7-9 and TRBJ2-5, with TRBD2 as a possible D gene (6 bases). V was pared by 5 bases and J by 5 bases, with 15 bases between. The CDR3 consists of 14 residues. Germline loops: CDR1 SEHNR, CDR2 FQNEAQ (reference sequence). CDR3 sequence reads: CASSLARSGETQYF. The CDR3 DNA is TGTGCCAGCAGCCTCGCGCGGAGCGGGGAGACCCAGTACTTC.

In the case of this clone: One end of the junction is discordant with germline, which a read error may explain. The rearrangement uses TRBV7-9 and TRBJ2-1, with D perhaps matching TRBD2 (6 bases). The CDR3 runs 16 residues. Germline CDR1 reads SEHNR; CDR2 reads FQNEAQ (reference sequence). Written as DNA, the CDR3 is TGTTCCAGCAGCTTAGCGCCCGGGGAGGCCAGCGGTGAGCAGTTCTTC. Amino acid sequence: CSSSLAPGEASGEQFF.

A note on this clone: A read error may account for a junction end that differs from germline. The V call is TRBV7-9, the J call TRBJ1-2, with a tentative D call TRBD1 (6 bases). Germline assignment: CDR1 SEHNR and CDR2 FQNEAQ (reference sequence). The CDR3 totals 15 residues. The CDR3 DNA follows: TGTTCCAGCAGCTTTGGACAGTCTTTCGTCGTGTCCTACACCTTC. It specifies CSSSFGQSFVVSYTF.

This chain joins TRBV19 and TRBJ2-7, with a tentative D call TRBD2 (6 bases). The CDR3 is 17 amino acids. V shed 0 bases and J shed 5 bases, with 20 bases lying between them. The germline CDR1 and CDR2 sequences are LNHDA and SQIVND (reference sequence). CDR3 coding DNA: TGTGCCAGTAGTATAGATCTACCCGGGAGAGGTCGCCACGAGCAGTACTTC. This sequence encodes CASSIDLPGRGRHEQYF.

The CDR3, as DNA: TGTGCCAGCAAACTTTCGGGCTCCTACAATGAGCAGTTCTTC. Amino acid sequence: CASKLSGSYNEQFF. The chain carries TRBV27 and TRBJ2-1; D remains ambiguous. CDR1 and CDR2 from the germline V gene are MNHEY and SMNVEV (reference sequence). The CDR3 is 14 amino acids. Deletions cut 7 bases from V and 0 bases from J, with 10 bases between.

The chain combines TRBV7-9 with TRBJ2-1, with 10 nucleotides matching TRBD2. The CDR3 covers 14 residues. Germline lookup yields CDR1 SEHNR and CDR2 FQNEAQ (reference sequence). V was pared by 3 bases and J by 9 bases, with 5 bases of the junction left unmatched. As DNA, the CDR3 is TGTGCCAGCAGCTTCCTAGCGGGAGTCGGTGAGCAGTTCTTC. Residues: CASSFLAGVGEQFF.

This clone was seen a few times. This CDR3 reads CASNTETGGVDTQYF. In DNA form, the CDR3 reads TGTGCCAGCAACACGGAGACGGGCGGGGTCGATACGCAGTATTTT. V gene TRBV9 combines with J gene TRBJ2-3, with a weak D call TRBD2 (6 bases). This CDR3 spans 15 amino acids. The germline CDR1 and CDR2 sequences are SGDLS and YYNGEE. V was cut by 6 bases and J by 6 bases, with 20 bases left in between.

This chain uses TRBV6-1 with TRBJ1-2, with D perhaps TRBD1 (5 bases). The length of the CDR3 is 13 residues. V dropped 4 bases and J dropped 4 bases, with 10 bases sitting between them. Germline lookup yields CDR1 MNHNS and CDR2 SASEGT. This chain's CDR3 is CASSGQGSYGYTF. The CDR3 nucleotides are TGTGCCAGCAGTGGTCAGGGAAGCTATGGCTACACCTTC.

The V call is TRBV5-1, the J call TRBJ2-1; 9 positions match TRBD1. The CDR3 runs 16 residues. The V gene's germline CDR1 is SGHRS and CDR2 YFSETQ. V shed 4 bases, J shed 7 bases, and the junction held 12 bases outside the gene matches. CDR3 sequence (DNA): TGCGCCAGCAGCGAACGCACAGGGGGCGCCGGGAATGAGCAGTTCTTC. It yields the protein CASSERTGGAGNEQFF.

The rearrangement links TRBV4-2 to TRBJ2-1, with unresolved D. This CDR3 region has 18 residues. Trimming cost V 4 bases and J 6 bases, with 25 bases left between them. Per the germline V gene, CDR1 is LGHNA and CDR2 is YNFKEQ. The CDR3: CASSLRPEELTIPNEQFF. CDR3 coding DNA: TGTGCCAGCAGCCTACGGCCAGAGGAACTTACCATCCCCAATGAGCAGTTCTTC.

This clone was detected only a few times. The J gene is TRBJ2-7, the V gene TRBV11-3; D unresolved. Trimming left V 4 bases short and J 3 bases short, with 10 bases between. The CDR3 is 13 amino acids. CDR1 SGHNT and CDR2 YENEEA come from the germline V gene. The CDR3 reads CASSSRVSYEQYF. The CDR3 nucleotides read TGTGCCAGCAGCTCCCGGGTTAGCTACGAGCAGTACTTC.

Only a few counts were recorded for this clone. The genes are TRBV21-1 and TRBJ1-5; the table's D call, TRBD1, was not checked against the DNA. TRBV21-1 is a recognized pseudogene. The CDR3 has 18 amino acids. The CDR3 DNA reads TGTGCCAGCAGCAAAGCTGGACAGGGGGCAAGCAGCAATCAGCCCCAGCATTTT. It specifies CASSKAGQGASSNQPQHF.

The CDR3 region is CSANEAVTQYF. For the CDR3, the DNA is TGCAGTGCTAACGAAGCGGTTACGCAGTATTTT. The chain recombines TRBV20-1 with TRBJ2-3, with a tentative D call TRBD2 (5 bases). CDR1 and CDR2 (germline): DFQATT, SNEGSKA (reference sequence). V lost 4 bases to trimming and J lost 8 bases, with 10 bases between them. This CDR3 comprises 11 residues.

The CDR3 DNA reads TGTGCCAGCAGCTTGGCCCTAGCGGGAGTCACAAACATTCAGTACTTC. Protein sequence: CASSLALAGVTNIQYF. The rearrangement joins TRBV5-5 to TRBJ2-4, with 10 bases fitting TRBD2. The CDR3 runs 16 residues. Trimming cost V 0 bases and J 6 bases; bases outside gene matches: 6. Germline V lookup: CDR1 SGHKS, CDR2 YYEKEE (reference sequence).

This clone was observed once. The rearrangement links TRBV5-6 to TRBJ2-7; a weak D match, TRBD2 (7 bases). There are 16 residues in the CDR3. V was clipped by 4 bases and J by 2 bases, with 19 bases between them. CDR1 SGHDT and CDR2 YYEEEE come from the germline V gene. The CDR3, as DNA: TGTGCCAGCAGCCTGGTAGGCAGCGGGGACACCTACGAGCAGTACTTC. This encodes CASSLVGSGDTYEQYF.

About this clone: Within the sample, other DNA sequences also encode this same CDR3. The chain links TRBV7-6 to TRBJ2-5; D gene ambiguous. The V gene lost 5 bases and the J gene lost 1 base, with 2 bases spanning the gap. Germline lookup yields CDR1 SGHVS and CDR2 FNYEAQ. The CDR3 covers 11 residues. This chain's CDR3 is CASSLQETQYF. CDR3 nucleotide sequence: TGTGCCAGCAGCCTCCAAGAGACCCAGTACTTC. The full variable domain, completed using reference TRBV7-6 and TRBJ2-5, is GAGVSQSPRYKVTKRGQDVALRCDPISGHVSLYWYRQALGQGPEFLTYFNYEAQQDKSGLPNDRFSAERPEGSISTLTIQRTEQRDSAMYRCASSLQETQYFGPGTRLLVL.

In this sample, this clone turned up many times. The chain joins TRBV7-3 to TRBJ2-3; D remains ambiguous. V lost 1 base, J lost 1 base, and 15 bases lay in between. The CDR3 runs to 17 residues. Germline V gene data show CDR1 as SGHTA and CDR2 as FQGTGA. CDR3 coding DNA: TGTGCCAGCAGCTTAAGTTTAAGCGTCTCTCGCACAGATACGCAGTATTTT. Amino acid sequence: CASSLSLSVSRTDTQYF.

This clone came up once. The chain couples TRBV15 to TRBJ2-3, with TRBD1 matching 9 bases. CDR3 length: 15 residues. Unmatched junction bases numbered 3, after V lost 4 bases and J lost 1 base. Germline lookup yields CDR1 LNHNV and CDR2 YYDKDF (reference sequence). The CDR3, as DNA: TGTGCCACCAGCACGGGACAGGGCGGCACAGATACGCAGTATTTT. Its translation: CATSTGQGGTDTQYF.

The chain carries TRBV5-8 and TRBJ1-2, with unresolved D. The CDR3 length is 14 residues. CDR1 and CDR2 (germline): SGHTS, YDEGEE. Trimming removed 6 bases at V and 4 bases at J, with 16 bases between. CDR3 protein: CASTPDLGSYGYTF. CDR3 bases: TGTGCCAGCACCCCCGATCTAGGGAGCTATGGCTACACCTTC.

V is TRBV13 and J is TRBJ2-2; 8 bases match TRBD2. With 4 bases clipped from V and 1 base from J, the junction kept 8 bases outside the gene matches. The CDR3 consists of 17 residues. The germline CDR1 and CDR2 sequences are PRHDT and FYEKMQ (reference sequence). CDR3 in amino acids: CASSSPQLAVNTGELFF. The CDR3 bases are TGTGCCAGCAGCTCCCCCCAACTAGCGGTGAACACCGGGGAGCTGTTTTTT.

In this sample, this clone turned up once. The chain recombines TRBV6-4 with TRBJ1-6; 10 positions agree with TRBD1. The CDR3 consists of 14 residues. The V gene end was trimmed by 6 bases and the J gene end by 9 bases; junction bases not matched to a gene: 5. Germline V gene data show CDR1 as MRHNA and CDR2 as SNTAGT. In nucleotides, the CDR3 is TGTGCCAGCAGGGCCGGGACAGGGGCTTCACCCCTCCACTTT. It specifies CASRAGTGASPLHF.